This entry lists 14 T cell receptor beta chains sequenced from one sample in a study of technical replicates of blood from a handful of donors. Generated by immunoSEQ multiplex PCR, the TCRdb table keeps only in-frame clones and is missing some. The table shows roughly 92,000 clones, with approximately 95% occurring only once. Sequenced sample: T cells isolated from PBMCs. These receptors all stem from a human donor in good health.

The rearrangement links TRBV18 to TRBJ2-7; TRBD1 aligns across 7 bases. CDR1 is KGHSH, CDR2 LQKENI, per germline. The CDR3 length is 13 residues. V shed 6 bases, J shed 3 bases, and the junction held 5 bases outside the gene matches. The CDR3 here is CASSPGTDYEQYF. The CDR3 nucleotides read TGTGCCAGCTCCCCCGGGACAGACTACGAGCAGTACTTC.

The V gene is TRBV11-2, the J gene TRBJ1-1; 10 nucleotides match TRBD1. CDR3 size: 18 residues. Germline CDR1 is SGHAT and CDR2 is FQNNGV. With V trimmed by 4 bases and J by 0 bases, 11 bases remained unmatched. The CDR3 nucleotides read TGTGCCAGCAGCTCCAGACAGGGGGCTCCCATCCTGAACACTGAAGCTTTCTTT. It is translated as CASSSRQGAPILNTEAFF.

The V call is TRBV11-3, the J call TRBJ2-7, with 9 bases lining up with TRBD1. Germline V gene data show CDR1 as SGHNT and CDR2 as YENEEA. This CDR3 is 13 amino acids long. The J segment lost 2 bases and the V segment lost 7 bases, leaving 3 bases of the junction unmatched. The DNA for the CDR3 is TGTGCCAGCACGCACAGGGGGCCCTACGAGCAGTACTTC. Protein product: CASTHRGPYEQYF. The variable domain in full, completed from reference TRBV11-3 and TRBJ2-7, reads EAGVVQSPRYKIIEKKQPVAFWCNPISGHNTLYWYLQNLGQGPELLIRYENEEAVDDSQLPKDRFSAERLKGVDSTLKIQPAELGDSAVYLCASTHRGPYEQYFGPGTRLTVT.

This sequence joins TRBV19 and TRBJ2-1; D is perhaps TRBD1 (6 bases). The germline V gene has CDR1 LNHDA and CDR2 SQIVND (reference sequence). The CDR3 loop spans 13 amino acids. The V end was cut by 8 bases, the J end by 5 bases, with 13 bases between. The CDR3 nucleotides read TGTGCCAGTCGGACAGCTCAGGACAATGAGCAGTTCTTC. This translates into CASRTAQDNEQFF.

The gene calls are TRBV5-4 and TRBJ1-2; TRBD1 matches at 7 bases. Trimming cost V 7 bases and J 4 bases; bases outside gene matches: 10. The germline V gene encodes CDR1 SGHNT and CDR2 YYREEE (reference sequence). CDR3 length: 14 residues. The CDR3 region is CASSLGQEIYGYTF. CDR3 DNA sequence: TGTGCCAGCTCTTTAGGACAGGAGATCTATGGCTACACCTTC.

The rearrangement links TRBV27 to TRBJ1-5; TRBD1 matches at 7 bases. This CDR3 contains 14 residues. V was pared by 6 bases and J by 3 bases, with 5 bases of the junction left unmatched. Per the germline V gene, CDR1 is MNHEY and CDR2 is SMNVEV (reference sequence). DNA for the CDR3: TGTGCCAGCAGGCTAGGGGGCCTCAATCAGCCCCAGCATTTT. Translation gives CASRLGGLNQPQHF.

The rearrangement links TRBV9 to TRBJ2-1; maybe TRBD2 (6 bases). CDR1 and CDR2 (germline): SGDLS, YYNGEE. The CDR3 sequence is 16 residues long. Trimming took off 7 bases at V and 4 bases at J, with 21 bases between the two ends. CDR3 protein: CASGRPGETRYNEQFF. The CDR3 DNA reads as TGTGCCAGCGGTCGACCGGGGGAGACTCGGTACAATGAGCAGTTCTTC.

The V call is TRBV5-1, the J call TRBJ2-7; D might be TRBD1 (6 bases). This CDR3 has 13 amino acids. CDR1 is SGHRS and CDR2 is YFSETQ in the germline V gene. V was shortened by 4 bases and J by 2 bases, with 10 bases between the two germline ends. The CDR3 bases are TGCGCCAGCAGCCCGGACAGTCCCTACGAGCAGTACTTC. The encoded protein is CASSPDSPYEQYF.

The genes are TRBV29-1 and TRBJ2-7; TRBD2 matches 12 bases. Per germline, CDR1 SQVTM and CDR2 ANQGSEA. V lost 4 bases and J lost 2; bases outside the gene matches: 3. CDR3 length: 14 amino acids. CDR3 amino acids: CSVGPSGRAYEQYF. Written as DNA, the CDR3 is TGCAGCGTTGGCCCTAGCGGGAGGGCCTACGAGCAGTACTTC.

This chain connects TRBV7-8 to TRBJ2-1; 12 bases line up with TRBD2. This CDR3 is built from 16 residues. CDR1 is SGHVS, CDR2 FQNEAQ, per germline. J was trimmed by 4 bases and V by 4 bases; bases with no gene match: 5. CDR3 in DNA: TGTGCCAGCAGCTCAGGACTAGCGGGATGGTACAATGAGCAGTTCTTC. Translated: CASSSGLAGWYNEQFF.

Note on this clone: This sample also contains other DNA sequences that code for the same CDR3. The chain couples TRBV27 to TRBJ1-2; 7 bases are shared with TRBD1. The CDR3 sequence is 15 residues long. Per germline, CDR1 MNHEY and CDR2 SMNVEV (reference sequence). J gave up 4 bases and V 5 bases, and 10 bases lay outside the gene matches. The CDR3 DNA is TGTGCCAGCAGTCCACGACAGGGAAGCGTCTATGGCTACACCTTC. Protein product: CASSPRQGSVYGYTF.

The rearrangement joins TRBV5-1 to TRBJ1-1, with a weak D call TRBD1 (5 bases). Germline V gene sequence: CDR1 SGHRS, CDR2 YFSETQ. The length of the CDR3 is 15 residues. V lost 0 bases and J 6 bases, leaving 15 bases between the germline ends. The CDR3 sequence: CASSLGQGRYSEAFF. In DNA, the CDR3 is TGCGCCAGCAGCTTGGGCCAGGGTCGGTATTCTGAAGCTTTCTTT.

V usage is TRBV18 and J usage is TRBJ2-7, with TRBD2 matching 12 bases. The germline V gene has CDR1 KGHSH and CDR2 LQKENI. The CDR3 consists of 16 residues. Trimming cost V 3 bases and J 0 bases; bases outside gene matches: 3. CDR3 sequence: CASSPLAGGSSYEQYF. The CDR3 nucleotides read TGTGCCAGCTCACCCCTAGCGGGAGGGAGCTCCTACGAGCAGTACTTC.

V usage is TRBV7-3 and J usage is TRBJ2-1; 8 bases are shared with TRBD2. CDR1 SGHTA and CDR2 FQGTGA come from the germline V gene. The length of the CDR3 is 16 residues. With 1 base clipped from V and 7 bases from J, the junction kept 9 bases outside the gene matches. CDR3 protein: CASSLNRAGARNEQFF. As DNA, the CDR3 is TGTGCCAGCAGCTTAAATAGAGCGGGGGCTCGGAATGAGCAGTTCTTC.